This T cell receptor beta chain was observed in a study of blood T cell repertoires in COVID-19. The table came from immunoSEQ multiplex PCR; TCRdb's copy has only in-frame clones and leaves some out. This table holds under 200,000 clones, roughly 88% found once. The trim removed 3 bases at V and 2 bases at J, leaving 4 bases unmatched. This CDR3 is 15 amino acids long. Per the germline V gene, CDR1 is MNHNS and CDR2 is SASEGT. The rearrangement uses TRBV6-1 and TRBJ2-3; 8 bases match TRBD1. What was sequenced was PBMCs or T cells enriched from blood (not recorded which). The sequence was obtained from a woman aged 55-75 years who had recovered from COVID-19. CDR3 residues: CASSEIRGPTDTQYF. The DNA for the CDR3 is TGTGCCAGCAGTGAGATCAGGGGGCCCACAGATACGCAGTATTTT.